The present entry profiles one T cell receptor beta chain with its context. The antigen is unknown. Assay: immunoSEQ multiplex PCR; the TCRdb copy retains only in-frame clones and omits some. The data contain tens of thousands of clones, over 85% of them singletons. The germline CDR1 and CDR2 sequences are SGDLS and YYNGEE. V was pared by 3 bases and J by 4 bases, with 4 bases of the junction left unmatched. This CDR3 region has 15 residues. This record belongs to a study of graft-versus-host responses after intestinal transplantation. Notes on the study in general: Early after transplant, HvG declines were associated with peak levels of circulating GvH clones.

Sequenced here: unstimulated CD4+ T cells sorted from spleen or lymph node cells, sampled before intestinal transplant. The sequence was collected from a human donor who received an intestinal transplant. The chain employs TRBV9 and TRBJ2-1, with 10 bases that match TRBD2. The CDR3 sequence: CASSESGRGYNEQFF. The CDR3 DNA reads as TGTGCCAGCAGCGAGAGCGGGAGGGGATACAATGAGCAGTTCTTC.